The entry below gives a single T cell receptor beta chain sequence along with its context. No cognate antigen has been identified for it. No base quality information exists; no much larger clone differs at one position. TCRbeta CDR3 regions were amplified from genomic DNA using the immunoSEQ Assay, a bias-controlled multiplex PCR. For the original study's pipeline: Nucleated cell counts per sample were estimated from amplification of reference gene primers within the assay. To quantify the absolute abundance of each unique TCRbeta CDR3 rearrangement, sequence reads were collapsed and filtered. For each sample, productive Simpson clonality was calculated by taking the square root of Simpson's diversity index across productive rearrangements. TCRdb retrieved this table from immuneACCESS and kept in-frame rearrangements only. Not all clones are present; in checked studies, unresolved V genes account for under half, and no reason is known for the remainder. That table gives V, J and clone size, and the DNA gave D and trimming. This sample gives 170,000 or so clones in total; approximately 85% of them show up just once. 6% to 6.5% of the sample is in the top ten clones.

The sample comes from a study of blood T cell repertoires in COVID-19 (dated by TCRdb to about 2020). About the full investigation: The collaborator samples originated in the United States, Italy and Spain and spanned the acute and convalescent phases of COVID-19. Subjects who had been exposed to COVID-19, were actively infected with it, or had recovered from it provided the deeply sampled blood TCRbeta repertoires that made up the dataset. The prospective study material was composed of cDNA or gDNA derived from T cells, B-cell-depleted T cells, or PBMCs. Samples came from the ongoing ImmuneRACE study (first 160 participants) plus 1,254 subjects from 6 global collaborators. HLA class I and class II types, where available, came from metadata supplied by the sample provider rather than from assay-based typing. The repertoires were made available in a free public database intended to serve as a resource for research on the immune response to SARS-CoV-2. A de-identified subject ID, COVID-19 status, age in years and sex were almost always included in the sample metadata.

Enrolling through a virtual design, the prospective study's participants ranged in age from about 18 to 89 years and lived across more than 20 United States geographic areas. In the prospective study, participants were assigned to cohorts based on the clinical history participants reported in a screening survey and a study questionnaire. For ImmuneRACE Cohort 3, a participant was defined as recovered based on two consecutive negative NP/OP PCR tests, clearance by a healthcare professional, or resolution of symptoms. Mobile phlebotomists in the prospective study collected whole blood, serum and a nasopharyngeal or oropharyngeal swab from every participant. Over a roughly two-month period, participants in the prospective study had the option of providing additional blood draws and questionnaires. Before DNA extraction, prospective study blood samples were shipped either frozen or at room temperature.

Based on the germline V gene, the CDR1 and CDR2 sequences are SGHTA and FQGNSA. Reading from cysteine to phenylalanine, the CDR3 counts 14 amino acids. Left in the record is the CDR3 DNA by itself, 42 bases read in frame from the first base. V is shortened by 5 bases, J by 4 bases, and the region joining them spans 14 bases. Results and caveats for the whole study, not just this receptor: The amount of clinical and demographic metadata varied by source and participant and was provided uncurated.

The sequenced material came from PBMCs or T cells enriched from blood (not recorded which). Recombination joined TRBV7-2 with TRBJ2-5; the D segment could be TRBD1, given 6 matching bases. The clonotype was recovered from a man aged 35-49 years who had recovered from COVID-19. The DNA reads TGTGCCAGCAGCCTTAGGGGGATCGGAGAGACCCAGTACTTC. Its translation reads: CASSLRGIGETQYF. Joined to the reference TRBV7-2 and TRBJ2-5 proteins, this CDR3 gives the full variable domain: GAGVSQSPSNKVTEKGKDVELRCDPISGHTALYWYRQSLGQGLEFLIYFQGNSAPDKSGLPSDRFSAERTGGSVSTLTIQRTQQEDSAVYLCASSLRGIGETQYFGPGTRLLVL.